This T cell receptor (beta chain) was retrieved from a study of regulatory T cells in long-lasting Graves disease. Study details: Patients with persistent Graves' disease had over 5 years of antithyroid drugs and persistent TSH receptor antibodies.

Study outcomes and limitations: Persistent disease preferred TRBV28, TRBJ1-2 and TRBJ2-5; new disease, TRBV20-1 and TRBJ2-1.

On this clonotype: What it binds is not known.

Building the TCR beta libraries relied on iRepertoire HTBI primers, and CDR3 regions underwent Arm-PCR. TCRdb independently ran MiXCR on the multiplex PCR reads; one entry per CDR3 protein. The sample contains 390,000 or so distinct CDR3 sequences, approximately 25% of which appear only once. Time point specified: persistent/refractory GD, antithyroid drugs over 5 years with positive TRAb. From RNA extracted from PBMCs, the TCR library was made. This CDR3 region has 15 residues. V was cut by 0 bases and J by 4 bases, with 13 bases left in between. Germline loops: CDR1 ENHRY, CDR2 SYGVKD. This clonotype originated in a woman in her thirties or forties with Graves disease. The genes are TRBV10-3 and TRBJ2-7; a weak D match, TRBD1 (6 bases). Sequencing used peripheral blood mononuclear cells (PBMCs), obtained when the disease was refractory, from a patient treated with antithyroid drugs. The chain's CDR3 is CAISESQGRTYEQYF. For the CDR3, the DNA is TGTGCCATCAGTGAGTCCCAGGGGAGAACTTACGAGCAGTACTTC.